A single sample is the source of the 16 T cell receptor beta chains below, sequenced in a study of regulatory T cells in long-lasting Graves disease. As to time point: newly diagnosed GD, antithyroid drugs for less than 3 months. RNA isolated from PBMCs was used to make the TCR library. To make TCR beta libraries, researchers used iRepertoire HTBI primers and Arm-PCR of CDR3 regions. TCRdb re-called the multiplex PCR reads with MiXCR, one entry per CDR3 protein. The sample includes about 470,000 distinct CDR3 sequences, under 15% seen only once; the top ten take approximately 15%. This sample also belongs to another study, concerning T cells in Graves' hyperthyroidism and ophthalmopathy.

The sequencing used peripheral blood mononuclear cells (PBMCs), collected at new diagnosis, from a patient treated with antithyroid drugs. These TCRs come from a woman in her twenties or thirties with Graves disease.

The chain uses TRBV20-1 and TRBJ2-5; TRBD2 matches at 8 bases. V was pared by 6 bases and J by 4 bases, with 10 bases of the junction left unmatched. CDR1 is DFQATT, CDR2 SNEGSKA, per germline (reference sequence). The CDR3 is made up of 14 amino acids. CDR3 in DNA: TGCAGTGCGTTGGGGACTAGTACACTAGAGACCCAGTACTTC. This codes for CSALGTSTLETQYF.

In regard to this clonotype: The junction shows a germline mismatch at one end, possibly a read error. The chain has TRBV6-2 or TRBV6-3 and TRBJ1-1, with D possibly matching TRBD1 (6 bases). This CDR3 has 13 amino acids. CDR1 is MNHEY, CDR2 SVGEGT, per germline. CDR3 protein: CASTDRRDTKAFF. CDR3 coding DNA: TGTGCCAGCACCGACAGGAGGGACACTAAAGCTTTCTTT.

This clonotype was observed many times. CDR3 region: CASSFRSYNEQFF. The CDR3 DNA reads TGTGCCAGCAGTTTCAGGTCTTACAATGAGCAGTTCTTC. The rearrangement joins TRBV12-3 or TRBV12-4 to TRBJ2-1; the D is unclear. The V end lost 3 bases, the J end lost 4 bases, and 7 bases lay between the germline ends. This CDR3 comprises 13 residues.

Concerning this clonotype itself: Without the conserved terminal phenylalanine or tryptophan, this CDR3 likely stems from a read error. CDR3 region: CASTPPDRALLDSTEAFL. The CDR3 nucleotides read TGTGCCAGCACCCCCCCGGACAGGGCTCTTCTTGATTCGACTGAAGCTTTCCTT. V is TRBV12-3 or TRBV12-4 and J is TRBJ1-1, with 8 bases identical to TRBD1. The CDR3 is made up of 18 amino acids. With V trimmed by 7 bases and J by 5 bases, 21 bases remained unmatched.

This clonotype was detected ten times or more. The CDR3 loop reads CASSRGTGSVNEQFF. CDR3 DNA: TGTGCCAGCAGCCGTGGGACAGGCTCGGTCAATGAGCAGTTCTTC. The rearrangement uses TRBV5-6 and TRBJ2-1, with 8 bases identical to TRBD1. The CDR3 length is 15 residues. The germline CDR1 and CDR2 sequences are SGHDT and YYEEEE. Trimming removed 4 bases from V and 6 bases from J; junction bases left unmatched: 9.

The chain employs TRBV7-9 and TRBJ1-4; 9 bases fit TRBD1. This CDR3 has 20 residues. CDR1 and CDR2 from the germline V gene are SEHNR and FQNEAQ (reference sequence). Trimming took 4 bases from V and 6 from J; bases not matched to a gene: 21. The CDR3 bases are TGTGCCAGCAGCTATCCCCCTCCCGGGACAGGGTATAAGGTATATGAAAAACTGTTTTTT. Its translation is CASSYPPPGTGYKVYEKLFF.

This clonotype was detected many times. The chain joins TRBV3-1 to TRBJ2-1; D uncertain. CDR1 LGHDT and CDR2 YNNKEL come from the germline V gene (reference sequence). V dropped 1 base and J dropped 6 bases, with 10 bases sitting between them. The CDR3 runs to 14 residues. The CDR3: CASSQGWRGNEQFF. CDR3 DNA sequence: TGTGCCAGCAGCCAAGGGTGGAGAGGCAATGAGCAGTTCTTC.

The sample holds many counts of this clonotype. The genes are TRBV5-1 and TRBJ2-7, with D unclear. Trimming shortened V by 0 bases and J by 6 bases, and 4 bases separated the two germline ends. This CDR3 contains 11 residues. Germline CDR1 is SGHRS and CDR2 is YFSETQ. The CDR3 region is CASSLGLEQYF. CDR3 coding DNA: TGCGCCAGCAGCTTGGGTCTCGAGCAGTACTTC.

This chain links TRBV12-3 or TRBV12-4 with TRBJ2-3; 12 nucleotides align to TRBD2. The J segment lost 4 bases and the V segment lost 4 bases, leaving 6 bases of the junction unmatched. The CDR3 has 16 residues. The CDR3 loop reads CASSYILAGGADTQYF. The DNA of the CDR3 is TGTGCCAGCAGTTATATACTAGCGGGAGGCGCAGATACGCAGTATTTT.

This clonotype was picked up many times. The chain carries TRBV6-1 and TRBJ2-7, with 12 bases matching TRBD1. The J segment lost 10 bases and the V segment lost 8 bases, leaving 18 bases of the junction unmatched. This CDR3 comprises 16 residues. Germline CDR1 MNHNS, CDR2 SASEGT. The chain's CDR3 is CASALGQGANVGGQYF. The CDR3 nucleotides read TGTGCCAGCGCATTGGGACAGGGGGCCAATGTAGGTGGCCAGTACTTC.

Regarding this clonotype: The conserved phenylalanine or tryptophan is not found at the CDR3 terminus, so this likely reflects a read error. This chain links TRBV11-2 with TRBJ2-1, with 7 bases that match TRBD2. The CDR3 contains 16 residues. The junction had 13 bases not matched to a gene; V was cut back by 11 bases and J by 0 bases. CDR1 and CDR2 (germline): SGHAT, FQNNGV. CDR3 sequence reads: CAAGRLSGLSYNEQFL. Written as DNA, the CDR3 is TGTGCCGCGGGACGGCTTAGCGGGCTCTCCTACAATGAGCAGTTCCTC.

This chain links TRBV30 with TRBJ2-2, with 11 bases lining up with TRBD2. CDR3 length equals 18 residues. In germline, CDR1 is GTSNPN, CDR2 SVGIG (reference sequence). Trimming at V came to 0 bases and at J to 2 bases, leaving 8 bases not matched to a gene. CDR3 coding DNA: TGTGCCTGGAGTGTAAGGGTAGCGGGAGGGCCTAACACCGGGGAGCTGTTTTTT. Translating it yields CAWSVRVAGGPNTGELFF.

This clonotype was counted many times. DNA for the CDR3: TGTGCCAGCAGCTTAGACAGCATGAACACTGAAGCTTTCTTT. Its translation: CASSLDSMNTEAFF. The chain uses TRBV7-2 and TRBJ1-1; D gene uncertain. This CDR3 has 14 amino acids. Germline V gives CDR1 SGHTA, CDR2 FQGNSA. The ends were cut back, 1 base at V and 0 bases at J, with 6 bases in the middle.

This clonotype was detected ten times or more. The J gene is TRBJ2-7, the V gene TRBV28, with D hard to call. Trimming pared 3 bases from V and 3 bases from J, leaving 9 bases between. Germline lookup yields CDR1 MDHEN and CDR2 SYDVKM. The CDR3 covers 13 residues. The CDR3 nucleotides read TGTGCCAGCAGTTTGCCCGGAGTCTACGAGCAGTACTTC. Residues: CASSLPGVYEQYF.

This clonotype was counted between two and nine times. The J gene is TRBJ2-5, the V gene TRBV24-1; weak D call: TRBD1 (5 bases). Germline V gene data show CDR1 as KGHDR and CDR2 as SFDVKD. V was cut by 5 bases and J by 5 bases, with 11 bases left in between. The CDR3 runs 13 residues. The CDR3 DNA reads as TGTGCCACCAGTGTCCAGGGTCGGGAGACCCAGTACTTC. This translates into CATSVQGRETQYF.

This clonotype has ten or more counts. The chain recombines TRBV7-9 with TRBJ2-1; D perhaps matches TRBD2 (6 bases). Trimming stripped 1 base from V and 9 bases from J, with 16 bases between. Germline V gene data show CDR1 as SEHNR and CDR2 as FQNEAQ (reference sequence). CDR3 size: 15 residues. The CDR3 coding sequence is TGTGCCAGCAGCTTAGGTCTACATGGGGGGAGTGAGCAGTTCTTC. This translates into CASSLGLHGGSEQFF.